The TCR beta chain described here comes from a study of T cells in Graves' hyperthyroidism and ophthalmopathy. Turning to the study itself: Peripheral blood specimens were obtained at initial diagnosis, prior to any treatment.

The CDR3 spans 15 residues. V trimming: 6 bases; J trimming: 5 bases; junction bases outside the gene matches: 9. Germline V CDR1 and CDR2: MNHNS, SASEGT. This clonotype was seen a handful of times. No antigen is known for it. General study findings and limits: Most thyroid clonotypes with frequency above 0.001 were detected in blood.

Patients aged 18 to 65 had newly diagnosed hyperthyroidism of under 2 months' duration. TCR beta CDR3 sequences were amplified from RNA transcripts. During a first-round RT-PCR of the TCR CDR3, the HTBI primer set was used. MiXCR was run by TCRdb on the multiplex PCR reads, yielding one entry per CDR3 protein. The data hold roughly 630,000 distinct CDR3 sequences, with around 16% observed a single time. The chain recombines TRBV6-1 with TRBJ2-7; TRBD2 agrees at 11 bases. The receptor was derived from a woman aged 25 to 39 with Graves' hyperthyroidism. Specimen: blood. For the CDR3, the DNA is TGTGCCAGCAGCCCCCTAGCGGGAGGTTCTGACGAGCAGTACTTC. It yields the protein CASSPLAGGSDEQYF.